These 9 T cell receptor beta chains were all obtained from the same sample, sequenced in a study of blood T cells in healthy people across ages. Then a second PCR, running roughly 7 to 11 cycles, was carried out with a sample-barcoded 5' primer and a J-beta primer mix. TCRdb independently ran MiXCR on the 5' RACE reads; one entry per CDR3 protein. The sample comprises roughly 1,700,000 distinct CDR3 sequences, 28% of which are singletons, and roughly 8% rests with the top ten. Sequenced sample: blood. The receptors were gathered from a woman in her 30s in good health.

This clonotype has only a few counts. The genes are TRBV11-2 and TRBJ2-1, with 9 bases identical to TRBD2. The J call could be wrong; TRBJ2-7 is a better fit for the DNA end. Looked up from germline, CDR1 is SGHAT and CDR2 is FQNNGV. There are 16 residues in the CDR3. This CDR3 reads CASRGGGVNSYNEQYF. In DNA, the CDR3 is TGTGCCAGCAGGGGCGGGGGGGTTAACTCCTACAATGAGCAGTACTTC.

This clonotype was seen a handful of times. The CDR3, as DNA: TGCAGTGCTCCCCAATGGGGGGGCCGGAATGAGCAGTTCTTC. Translation: CSAPQWGGRNEQFF. J is TRBJ2-1 and V is TRBV20-1, with D maybe TRBD2 (7 bases). Trimming shortened V by 5 bases and J by 7 bases, and 18 bases separated the two germline ends. CDR1 and CDR2 from the germline V gene are DFQATT and SNEGSKA (reference sequence). The CDR3 consists of 14 residues.

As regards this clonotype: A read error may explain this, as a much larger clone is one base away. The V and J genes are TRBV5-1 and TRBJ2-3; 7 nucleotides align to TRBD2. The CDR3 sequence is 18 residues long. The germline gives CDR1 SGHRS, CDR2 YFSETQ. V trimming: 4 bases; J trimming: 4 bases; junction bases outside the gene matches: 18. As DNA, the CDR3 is TGCGCCAGCAGCACCTCTTCCGGGACTAAGCGACGGGCAGATACGCAGTATTTT. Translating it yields CASSTSSGTKRRADTQYF.

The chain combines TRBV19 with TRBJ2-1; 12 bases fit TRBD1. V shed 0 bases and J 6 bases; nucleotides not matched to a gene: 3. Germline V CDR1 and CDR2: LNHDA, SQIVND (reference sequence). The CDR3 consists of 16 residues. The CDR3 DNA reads TGTGCCAGTAGTATAGACGCGGGACAGGGGGCCAATGAGCAGTTCTTC. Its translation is CASSIDAGQGANEQFF.

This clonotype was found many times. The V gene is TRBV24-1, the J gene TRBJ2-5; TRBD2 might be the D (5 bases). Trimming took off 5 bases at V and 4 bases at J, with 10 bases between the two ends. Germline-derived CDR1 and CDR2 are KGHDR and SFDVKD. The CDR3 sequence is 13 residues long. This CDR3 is CATSGSGRETQYF. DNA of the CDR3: TGTGCCACCAGTGGAAGCGGCAGAGAGACCCAGTACTTC.

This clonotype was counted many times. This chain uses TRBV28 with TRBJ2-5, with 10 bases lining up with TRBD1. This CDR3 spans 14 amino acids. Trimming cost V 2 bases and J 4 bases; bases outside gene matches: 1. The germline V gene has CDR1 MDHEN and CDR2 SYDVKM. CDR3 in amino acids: CASSLRDRGETQYF. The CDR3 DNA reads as TGTGCCAGCAGTTTAAGGGACAGGGGAGAGACCCAGTACTTC.

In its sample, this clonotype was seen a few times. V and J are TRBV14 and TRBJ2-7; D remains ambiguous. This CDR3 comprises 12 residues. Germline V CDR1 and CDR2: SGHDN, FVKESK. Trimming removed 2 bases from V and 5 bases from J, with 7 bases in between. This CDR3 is CASSQRPDEQYF. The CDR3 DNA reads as TGTGCCAGCAGCCAAAGGCCGGACGAGCAGTACTTC.

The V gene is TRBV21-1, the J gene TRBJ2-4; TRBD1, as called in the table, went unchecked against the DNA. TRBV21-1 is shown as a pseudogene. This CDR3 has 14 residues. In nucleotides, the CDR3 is TGTGCCAGCAACGTGGCGGGGGCCTTTAAGGAGCAGTACTTC. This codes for CASNVAGAFKEQYF.

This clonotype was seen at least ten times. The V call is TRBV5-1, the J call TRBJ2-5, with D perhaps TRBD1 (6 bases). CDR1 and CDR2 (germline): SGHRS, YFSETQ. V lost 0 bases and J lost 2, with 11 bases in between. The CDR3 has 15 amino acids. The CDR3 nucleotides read TGCGCCAGCAGCTTGGATTCAGGGACACAAGAGACCCAGTACTTC. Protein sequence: CASSLDSGTQETQYF.